This record looks at one T cell receptor beta chain sequence and its context. Its specificity is not known. Time point given: pre-treatment sample, taken before nivolumab and TIL therapy. Tumor tissue came from excised metastases, mostly pleural nodules or supraclavicular lymph nodes. Tumor harvest preceded PD-1/PD-L1 blockade, followed by nivolumab treatment. The immunoSEQ assay was v3. Libraries were sequenced to 2 million to 2.5 million read pairs (survey) or roughly 5-6 million (deep). Assay used: immunoSEQ multiplex PCR; TCRdb lists only in-frame clones, some missing. Of fewer than 30,000 clones listed, 63% are singletons. The data originate from a study of TIL therapy for anti-PD-1-resistant metastatic lung cancer. At the level of the study: Tumors carried a median roughly 1.5 non-synonymous mutations per megabase. General study results and limits: Patients were highly selected, enriched for treatment-naive, never-smoker and oncogene-addicted cases.

The CDR3 covers 14 residues. V was clipped by 3 bases and J by 5 bases; unmatched bases: 4. Germline values: CDR1 SGHDT, CDR2 YYEEEE. The sample was tumor tissue, taken at baseline. The chain recombines TRBV5-6 with TRBJ2-4, with 8 bases matching TRBD2. The clonotype was recovered from a woman between 25 and 80 years old with non-small cell lung cancer. CDR3 protein: CASSWRAGENIQYF. The CDR3 DNA sequence: TGTGCCAGCAGCTGGCGAGCGGGGGAAAACATTCAGTACTTC.